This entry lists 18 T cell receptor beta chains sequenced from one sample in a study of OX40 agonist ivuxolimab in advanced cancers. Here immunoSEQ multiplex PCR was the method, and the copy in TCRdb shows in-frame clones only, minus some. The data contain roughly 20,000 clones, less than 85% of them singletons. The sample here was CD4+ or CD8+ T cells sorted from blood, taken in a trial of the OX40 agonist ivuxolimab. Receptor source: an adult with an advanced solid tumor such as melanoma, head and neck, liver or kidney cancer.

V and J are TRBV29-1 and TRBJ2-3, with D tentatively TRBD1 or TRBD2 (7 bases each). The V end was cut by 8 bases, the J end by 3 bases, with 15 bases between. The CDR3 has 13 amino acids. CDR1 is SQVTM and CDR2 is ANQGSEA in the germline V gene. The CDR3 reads CSLDREGTDTQYF. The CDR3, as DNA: TGCAGCCTCGACAGGGAGGGTACAGATACGCAGTATTTT.

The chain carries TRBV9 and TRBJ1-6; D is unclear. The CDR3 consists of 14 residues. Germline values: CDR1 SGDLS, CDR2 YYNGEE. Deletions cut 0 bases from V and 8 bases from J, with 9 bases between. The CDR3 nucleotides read TGTGCCAGCAGCGTAGAAGGCGGACATTCACCCCTCCACTTT. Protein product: CASSVEGGHSPLHF.

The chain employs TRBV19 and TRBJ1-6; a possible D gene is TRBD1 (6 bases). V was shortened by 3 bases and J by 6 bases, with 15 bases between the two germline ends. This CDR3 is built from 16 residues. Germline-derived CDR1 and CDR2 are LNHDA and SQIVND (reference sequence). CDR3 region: CASSIWTVEGNSPLHF. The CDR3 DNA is TGTGCCAGTAGTATTTGGACAGTTGAGGGTAATTCACCCCTCCACTTT. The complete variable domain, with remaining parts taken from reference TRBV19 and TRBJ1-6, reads DGGITQSPKYLFRKEGQNVTLSCEQNLNHDAMYWYRQDPGQGLRLIYYSQIVNDFQKGDIAEGYSVSREKKESFPLTVTSAQKNPTAFYLCASSIWTVEGNSPLHFGNGTRLTVT.

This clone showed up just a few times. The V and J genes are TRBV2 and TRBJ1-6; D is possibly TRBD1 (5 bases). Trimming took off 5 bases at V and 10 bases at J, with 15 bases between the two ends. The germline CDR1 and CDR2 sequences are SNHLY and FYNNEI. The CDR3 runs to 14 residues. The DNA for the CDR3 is TGTGCCAGCAGTTCGACCGGGCCAGGGTCACCCCTCCACTTT. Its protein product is CASSSTGPGSPLHF.

CDR3: CASSQGWGPNEKLFF. The CDR3 nucleotides are TGTGCCAGCAGCCAAGGGTGGGGTCCTAATGAAAAACTGTTTTTT. The chain combines TRBV14 with TRBJ1-4; no firm D call. The CDR3 is 15 amino acids. Germline V gives CDR1 SGHDN, CDR2 FVKESK. With 1 base removed from V and 3 bases from J, the gap between germline ends came to 9 bases.

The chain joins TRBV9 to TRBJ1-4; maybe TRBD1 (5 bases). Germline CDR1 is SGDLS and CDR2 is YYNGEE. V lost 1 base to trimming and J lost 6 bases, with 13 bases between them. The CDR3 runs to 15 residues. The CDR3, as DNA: TGTGCCAGCAGCGTATCCGGGACGGGGGATGAAAAACTGTTTTTT. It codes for CASSVSGTGDEKLFF.

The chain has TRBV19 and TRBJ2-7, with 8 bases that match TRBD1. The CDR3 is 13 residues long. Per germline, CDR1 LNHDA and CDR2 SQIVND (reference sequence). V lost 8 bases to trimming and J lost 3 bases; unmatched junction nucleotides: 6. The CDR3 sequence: CASQDRVNYEQYF. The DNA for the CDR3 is TGTGCCAGTCAGGACAGGGTAAACTACGAGCAGTACTTC.

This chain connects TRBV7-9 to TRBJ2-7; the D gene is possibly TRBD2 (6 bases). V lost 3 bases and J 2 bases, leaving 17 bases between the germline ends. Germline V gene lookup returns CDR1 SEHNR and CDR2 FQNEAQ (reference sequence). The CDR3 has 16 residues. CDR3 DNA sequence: TGTGCCAGCAGCTTCGGAGGGGAAGCTAGGCCCTACGAGCAGTACTTC. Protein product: CASSFGGEARPYEQYF.

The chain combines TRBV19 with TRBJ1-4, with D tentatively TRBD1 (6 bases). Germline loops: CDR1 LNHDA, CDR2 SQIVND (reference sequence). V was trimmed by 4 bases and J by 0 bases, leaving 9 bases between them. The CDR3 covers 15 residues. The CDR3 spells CASSTWTATNEKLFF. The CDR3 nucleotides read TGTGCCAGTAGTACCTGGACAGCAACTAATGAAAAACTGTTTTTT.

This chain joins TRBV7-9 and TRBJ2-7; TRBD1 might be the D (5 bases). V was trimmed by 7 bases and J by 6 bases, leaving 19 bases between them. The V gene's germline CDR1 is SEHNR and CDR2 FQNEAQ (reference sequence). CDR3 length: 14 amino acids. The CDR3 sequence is CASTSPPPGSEQYF. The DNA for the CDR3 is TGTGCCAGCACCTCTCCCCCTCCAGGGTCCGAGCAGTACTTC.

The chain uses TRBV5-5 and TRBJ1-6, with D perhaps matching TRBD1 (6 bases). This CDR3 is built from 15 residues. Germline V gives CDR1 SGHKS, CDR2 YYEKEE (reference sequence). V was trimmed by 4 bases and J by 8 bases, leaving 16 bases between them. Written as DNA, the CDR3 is TGTGCCAGCAGCAAGGGACATTCCTGGGATTCACCCCTCCACTTT. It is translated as CASSKGHSWDSPLHF.

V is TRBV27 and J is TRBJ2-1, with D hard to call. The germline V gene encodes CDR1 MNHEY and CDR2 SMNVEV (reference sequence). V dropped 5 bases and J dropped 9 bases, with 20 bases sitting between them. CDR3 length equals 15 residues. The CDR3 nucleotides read TGTGCCAGCAGTAATTACCGCAGCTCGGCTAGTGAGCAGTTCTTC. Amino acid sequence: CASSNYRSSASEQFF.

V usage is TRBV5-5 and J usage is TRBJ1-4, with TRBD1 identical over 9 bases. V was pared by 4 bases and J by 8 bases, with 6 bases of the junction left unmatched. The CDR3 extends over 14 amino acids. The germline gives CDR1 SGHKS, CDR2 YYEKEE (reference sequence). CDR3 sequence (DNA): TGTGCCAGCAGCCAAGGACAGGGGTGGGAAAAACTGTTTTTT. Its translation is CASSQGQGWEKLFF.

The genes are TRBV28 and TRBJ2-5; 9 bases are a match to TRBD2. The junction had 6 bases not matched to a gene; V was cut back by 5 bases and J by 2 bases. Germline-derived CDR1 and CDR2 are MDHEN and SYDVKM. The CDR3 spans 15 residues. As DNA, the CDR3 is TGTGCCAGCAGTCCGCTAGCGGGGATTCAAGAGACCCAGTACTTC. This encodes CASSPLAGIQETQYF. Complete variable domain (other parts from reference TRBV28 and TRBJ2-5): DVKVTQSSRYLVKRTGEKVFLECVQDMDHENMFWYRQDPGLGLRLIYFSYDVKMKEKGDIPEGYSVSREKKERFSLILESASTNQTSMYLCASSPLAGIQETQYFGPGTRLLVL.

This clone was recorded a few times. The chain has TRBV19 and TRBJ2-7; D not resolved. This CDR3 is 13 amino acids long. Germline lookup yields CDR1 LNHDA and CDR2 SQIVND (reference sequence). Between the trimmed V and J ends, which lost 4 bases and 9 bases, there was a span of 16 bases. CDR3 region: CASSTPLVSGQYF. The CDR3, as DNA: TGTGCCAGTAGTACCCCACTCGTCTCAGGGCAGTACTTC.

CDR3 loop: CASSLSNEQFF. The CDR3 DNA follows: TGTGCCAGCAGTTTGAGTAATGAGCAGTTCTTC. The rearrangement uses TRBV6-5 and TRBJ2-1, with D unclear. This CDR3 is 11 amino acids long. Germline CDR1 MNHEY, CDR2 SVGAGI. The V end lost 4 bases, the J end lost 7 bases, and 5 bases lay between the germline ends.

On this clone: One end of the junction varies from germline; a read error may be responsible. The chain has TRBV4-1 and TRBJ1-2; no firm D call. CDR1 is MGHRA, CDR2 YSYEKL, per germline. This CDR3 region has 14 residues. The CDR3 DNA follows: TGCGCCAGCGGCCAAGGTGGACCGCCCTATGGCTACACCTTC. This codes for CASGQGGPPYGYTF.

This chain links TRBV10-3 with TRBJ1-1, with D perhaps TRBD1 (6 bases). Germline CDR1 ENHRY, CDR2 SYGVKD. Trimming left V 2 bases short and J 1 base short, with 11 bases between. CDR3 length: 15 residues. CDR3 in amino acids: CAISEPPTGNTEAFF. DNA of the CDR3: TGTGCCATCAGTGAGCCCCCGACAGGGAACACTGAAGCTTTCTTT.